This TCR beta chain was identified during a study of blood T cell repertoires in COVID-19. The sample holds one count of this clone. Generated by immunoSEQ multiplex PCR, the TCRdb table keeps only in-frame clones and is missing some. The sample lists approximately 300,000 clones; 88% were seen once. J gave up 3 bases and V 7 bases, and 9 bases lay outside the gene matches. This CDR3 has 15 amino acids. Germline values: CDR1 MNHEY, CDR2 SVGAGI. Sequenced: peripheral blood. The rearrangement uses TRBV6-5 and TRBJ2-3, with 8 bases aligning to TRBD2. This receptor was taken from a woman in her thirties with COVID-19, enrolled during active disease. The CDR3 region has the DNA TGTGCCAGCACCGACCCCACGGGAGGGACAGATACGCAGTATTTT. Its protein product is CASTDPTGGTDTQYF.